Included here is one T cell receptor (beta chain) sequence, with context. Its specificity is not known. This sample is part of a study of glioma-infiltrating T cells. Findings and limits, study-wide: Tissue and blood shared very few CDR3 sequences. Non-neoplastic patients had below-expected tissue-blood divergence, while all gliomas exceeded expectation.

Amplification of TCR alpha and beta CDR3 regions from RNA used iRepertoire nested multiplex PCR. Input was 100-400 ng of tissue mRNA or PBMC total RNA. TCRdb ran MiXCR on the multiplex PCR reads and lists one entry per CDR3 protein. Of about 140,000 distinct CDR3 sequences listed, roughly 43% are singletons. The ends lost 5 bases at V and 4 bases at J; junction bases unmatched: 8. The CDR3 totals 14 residues. Germline CDR1 reads MDHEN; CDR2 reads SYDVKM. This rearrangement joins TRBV28 to TRBJ2-7; 7 nucleotides agree with TRBD1. The source is a human donor with low-grade glioma or glioblastoma, undergoing nonglioma brain surgery, or in good health (not recorded which). The sample comprised glioma tissue, nonneoplastic brain tissue, or PBMCs (not recorded which). CDR3: CASSINRGWYEQYF. CDR3 DNA: TGTGCCAGCAGTATTAACAGGGGTTGGTACGAGCAGTACTTC.